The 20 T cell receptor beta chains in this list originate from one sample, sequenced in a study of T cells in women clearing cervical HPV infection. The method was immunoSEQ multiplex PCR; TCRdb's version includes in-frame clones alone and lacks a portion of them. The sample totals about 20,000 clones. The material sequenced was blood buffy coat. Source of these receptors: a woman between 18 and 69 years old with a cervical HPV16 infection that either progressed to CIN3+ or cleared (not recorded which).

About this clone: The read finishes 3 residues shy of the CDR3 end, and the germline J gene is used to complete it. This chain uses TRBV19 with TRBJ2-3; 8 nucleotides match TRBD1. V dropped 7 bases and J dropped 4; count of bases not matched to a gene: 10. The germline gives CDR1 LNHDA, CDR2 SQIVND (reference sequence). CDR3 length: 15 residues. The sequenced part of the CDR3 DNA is TGTGCCAGTACCAGGACAGGGAATTTAGCAGATACG. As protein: CASTRTGNLADT. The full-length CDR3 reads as CASTRTGNLADTQYF. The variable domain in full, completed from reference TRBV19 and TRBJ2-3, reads DGGITQSPKYLFRKEGQNVTLSCEQNLNHDAMYWYRQDPGQGLRLIYYSQIVNDFQKGDIAEGYSVSREKKESFPLTVTSAQKNPTAFYLCASTRTGNLADTQYFGPGTRLTVL.

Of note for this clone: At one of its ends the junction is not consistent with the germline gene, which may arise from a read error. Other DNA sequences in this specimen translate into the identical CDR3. The sequenced part of the CDR3 DNA is TGTGCCAGCTCCCTAGGACAGTCCTCTGGAAACACG. Encoded protein: CASSLGQSSGNT. The full CDR3 reads CASSLGQSSGNTIYF. The chain is built from TRBV18 and TRBJ1-3; possible D gene TRBD1, 6 bases. Read sequence stops 3 residues before the CDR3 end, and the germline J gene provides the missing end. Per germline, CDR1 KGHSH and CDR2 LQKENI. The CDR3 has 15 residues.

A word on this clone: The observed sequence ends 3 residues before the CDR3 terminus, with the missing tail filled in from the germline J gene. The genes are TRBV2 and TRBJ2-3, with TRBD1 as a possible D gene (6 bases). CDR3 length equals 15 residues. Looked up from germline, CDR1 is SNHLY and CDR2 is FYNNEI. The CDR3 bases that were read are TGTGCCAGCAGTGAGTCCAGGGGCATAGCCAGGGCG. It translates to CASSESRGIARA. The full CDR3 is CASSESRGIARAQYF.

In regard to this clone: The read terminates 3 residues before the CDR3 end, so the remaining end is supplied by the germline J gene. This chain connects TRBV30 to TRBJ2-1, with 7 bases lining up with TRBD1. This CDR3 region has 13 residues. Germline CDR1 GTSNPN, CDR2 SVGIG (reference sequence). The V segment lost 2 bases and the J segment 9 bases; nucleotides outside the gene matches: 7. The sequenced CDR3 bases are TGTGCCTGGAGTTCAGACAGGGACCTTGAG. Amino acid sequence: CAWSSDRDLE. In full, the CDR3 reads CAWSSDRDLEQFF.

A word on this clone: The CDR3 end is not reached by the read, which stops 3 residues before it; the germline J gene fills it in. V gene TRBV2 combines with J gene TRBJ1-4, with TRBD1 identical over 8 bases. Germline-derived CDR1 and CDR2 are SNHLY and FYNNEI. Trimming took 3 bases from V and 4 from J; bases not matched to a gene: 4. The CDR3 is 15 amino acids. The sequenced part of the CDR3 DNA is TGTGCCAGCAGTGACGACAGGGGAGGTAATGAAAAA. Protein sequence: CASSDDRGGNEK. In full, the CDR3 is CASSDDRGGNEKLFF.

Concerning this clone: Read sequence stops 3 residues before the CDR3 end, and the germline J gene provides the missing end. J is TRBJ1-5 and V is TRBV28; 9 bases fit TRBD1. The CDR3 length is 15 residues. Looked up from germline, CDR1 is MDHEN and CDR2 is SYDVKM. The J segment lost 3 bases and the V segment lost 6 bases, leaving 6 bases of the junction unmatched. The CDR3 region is CASRPTGGSNQPQHF. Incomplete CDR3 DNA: TGTGCCAGCAGACCCACAGGGGGCTCCAATCAGCCC.

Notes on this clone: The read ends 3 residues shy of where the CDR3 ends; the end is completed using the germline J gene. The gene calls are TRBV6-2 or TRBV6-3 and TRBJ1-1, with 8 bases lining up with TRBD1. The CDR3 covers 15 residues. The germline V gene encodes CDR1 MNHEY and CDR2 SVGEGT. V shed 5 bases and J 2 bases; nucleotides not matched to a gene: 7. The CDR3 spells CASSGAGGLNTEAFF. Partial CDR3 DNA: TGTGCCAGCAGTGGAGCAGGGGGCTTAAACACTGAA.

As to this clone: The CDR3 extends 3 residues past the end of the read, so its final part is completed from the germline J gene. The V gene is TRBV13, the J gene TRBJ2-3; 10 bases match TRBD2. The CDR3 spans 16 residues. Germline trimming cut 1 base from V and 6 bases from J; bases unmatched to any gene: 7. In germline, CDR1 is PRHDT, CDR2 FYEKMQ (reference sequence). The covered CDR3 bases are TGTGCCAGCAGCTTAGAGGCTAGCGGGAGTTTTGATACG. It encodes CASSLEASGSFDT. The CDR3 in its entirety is CASSLEASGSFDTQYF. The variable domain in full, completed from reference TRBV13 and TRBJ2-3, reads AAGVIQSPRHLIKEKRETATLKCYPIPRHDTVYWYQQGPGQDPQFLISFYEKMQSDKGSIPDRFSAQQFSDYHSELNMSSLELGDSALYFCASSLEASGSFDTQYFGPGTRLTVL.

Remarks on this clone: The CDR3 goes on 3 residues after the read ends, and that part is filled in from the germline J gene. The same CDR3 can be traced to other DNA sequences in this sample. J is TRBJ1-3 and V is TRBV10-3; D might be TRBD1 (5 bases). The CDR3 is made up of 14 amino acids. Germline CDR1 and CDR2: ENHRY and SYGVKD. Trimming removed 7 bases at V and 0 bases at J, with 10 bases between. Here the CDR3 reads CAITGGDSGNTIYF. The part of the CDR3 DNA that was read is TGTGCCATCACCGGGGGAGACTCTGGAAACACC.

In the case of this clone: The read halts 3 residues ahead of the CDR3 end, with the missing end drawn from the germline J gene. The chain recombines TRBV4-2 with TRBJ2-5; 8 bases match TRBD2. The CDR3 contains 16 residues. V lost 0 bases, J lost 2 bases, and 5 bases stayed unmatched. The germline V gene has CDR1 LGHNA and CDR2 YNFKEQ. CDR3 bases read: TGTGCCAGCAGCCAAGAAGGGACTAGTTCTCAAGAGACC. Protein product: CASSQEGTSSQET. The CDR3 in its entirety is CASSQEGTSSQETQYF.

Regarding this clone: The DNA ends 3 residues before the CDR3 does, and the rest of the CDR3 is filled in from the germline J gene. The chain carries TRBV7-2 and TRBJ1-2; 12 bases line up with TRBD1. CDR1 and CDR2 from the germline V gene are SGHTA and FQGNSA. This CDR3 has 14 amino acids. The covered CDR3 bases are TGTGCCAGCGGGGGGACAGGGGGCTACAATGAC. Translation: CASGGTGGYND. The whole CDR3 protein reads CASGGTGGYNDYTF.

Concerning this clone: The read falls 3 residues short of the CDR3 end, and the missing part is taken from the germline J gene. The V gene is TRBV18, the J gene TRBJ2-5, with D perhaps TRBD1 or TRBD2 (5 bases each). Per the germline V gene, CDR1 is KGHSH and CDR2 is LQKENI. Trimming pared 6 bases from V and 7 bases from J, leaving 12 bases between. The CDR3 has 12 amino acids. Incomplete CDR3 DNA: TGTGCCAGCTCGGCAACAGGAGGGACC. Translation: CASSATGGT. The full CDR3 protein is CASSATGGTQYF.

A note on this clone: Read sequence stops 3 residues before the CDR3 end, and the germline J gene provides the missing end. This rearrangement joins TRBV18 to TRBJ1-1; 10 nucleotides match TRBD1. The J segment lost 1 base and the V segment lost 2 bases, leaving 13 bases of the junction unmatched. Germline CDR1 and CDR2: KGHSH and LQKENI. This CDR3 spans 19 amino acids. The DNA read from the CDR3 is TGTGCCAGCTCACCAATTTCGTTCGGGACAGGGGTGGAGAACACTGAA. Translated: CASSPISFGTGVENTE. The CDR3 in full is CASSPISFGTGVENTEAFF.

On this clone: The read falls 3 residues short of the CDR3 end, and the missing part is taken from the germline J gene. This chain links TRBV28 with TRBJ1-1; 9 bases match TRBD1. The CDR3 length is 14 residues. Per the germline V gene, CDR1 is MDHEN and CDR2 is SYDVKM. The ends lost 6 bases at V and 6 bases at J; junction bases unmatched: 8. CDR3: CASRETGGRAEAFF. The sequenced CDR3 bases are TGTGCCAGCAGAGAAACAGGGGGCAGGGCTGAA.

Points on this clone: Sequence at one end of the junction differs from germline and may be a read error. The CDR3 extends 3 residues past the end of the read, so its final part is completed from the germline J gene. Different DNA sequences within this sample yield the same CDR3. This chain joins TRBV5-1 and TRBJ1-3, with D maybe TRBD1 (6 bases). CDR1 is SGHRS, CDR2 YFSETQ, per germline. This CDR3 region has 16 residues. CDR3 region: CASSLGQANSGNTIYF. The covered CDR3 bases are TGCGCCAGCAGCTTGGGACAGGCCAACTCTGGAAACACG.

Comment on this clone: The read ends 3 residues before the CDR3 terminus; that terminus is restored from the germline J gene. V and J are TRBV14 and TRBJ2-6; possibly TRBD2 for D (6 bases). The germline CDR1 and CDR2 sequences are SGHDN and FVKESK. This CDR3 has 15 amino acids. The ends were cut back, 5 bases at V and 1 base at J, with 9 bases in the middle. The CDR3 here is CASSNRGSGANVLTF. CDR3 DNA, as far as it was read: TGTGCCAGCAGCAACCGGGGGTCTGGGGCCAACGTC.

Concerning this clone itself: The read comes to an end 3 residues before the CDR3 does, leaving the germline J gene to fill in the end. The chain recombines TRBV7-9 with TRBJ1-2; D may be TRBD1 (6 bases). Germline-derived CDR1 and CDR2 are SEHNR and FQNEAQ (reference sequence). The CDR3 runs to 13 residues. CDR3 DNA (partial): TGTGCCAGCAGCCCGGACAGCATCTACGAC. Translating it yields CASSPDSIYD. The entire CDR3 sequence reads CASSPDSIYDYTF.

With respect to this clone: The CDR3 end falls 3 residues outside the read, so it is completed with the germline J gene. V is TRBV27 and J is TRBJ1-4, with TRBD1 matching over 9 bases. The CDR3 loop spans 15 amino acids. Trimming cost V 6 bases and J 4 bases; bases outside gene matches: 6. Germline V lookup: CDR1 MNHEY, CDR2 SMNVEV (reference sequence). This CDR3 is CASRGQGVGNEKLFF. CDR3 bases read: TGTGCCAGCAGGGGACAGGGAGTAGGTAATGAAAAA.

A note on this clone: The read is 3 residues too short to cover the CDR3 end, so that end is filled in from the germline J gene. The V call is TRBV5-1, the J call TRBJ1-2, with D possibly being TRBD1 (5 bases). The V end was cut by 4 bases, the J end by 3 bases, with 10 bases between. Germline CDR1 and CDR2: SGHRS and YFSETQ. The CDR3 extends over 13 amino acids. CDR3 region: CASSGATDYGYTF. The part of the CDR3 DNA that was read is TGCGCCAGCAGCGGGGCGACAGACTATGGC.

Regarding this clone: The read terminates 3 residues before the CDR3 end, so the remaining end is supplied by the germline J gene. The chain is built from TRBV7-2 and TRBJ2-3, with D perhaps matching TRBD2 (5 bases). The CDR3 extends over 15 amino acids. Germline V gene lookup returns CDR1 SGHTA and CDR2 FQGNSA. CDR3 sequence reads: CASSLTPAEEETQYF. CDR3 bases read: TGTGCCAGCAGCTTAACCCCAGCGGAGGAAGAGACG.